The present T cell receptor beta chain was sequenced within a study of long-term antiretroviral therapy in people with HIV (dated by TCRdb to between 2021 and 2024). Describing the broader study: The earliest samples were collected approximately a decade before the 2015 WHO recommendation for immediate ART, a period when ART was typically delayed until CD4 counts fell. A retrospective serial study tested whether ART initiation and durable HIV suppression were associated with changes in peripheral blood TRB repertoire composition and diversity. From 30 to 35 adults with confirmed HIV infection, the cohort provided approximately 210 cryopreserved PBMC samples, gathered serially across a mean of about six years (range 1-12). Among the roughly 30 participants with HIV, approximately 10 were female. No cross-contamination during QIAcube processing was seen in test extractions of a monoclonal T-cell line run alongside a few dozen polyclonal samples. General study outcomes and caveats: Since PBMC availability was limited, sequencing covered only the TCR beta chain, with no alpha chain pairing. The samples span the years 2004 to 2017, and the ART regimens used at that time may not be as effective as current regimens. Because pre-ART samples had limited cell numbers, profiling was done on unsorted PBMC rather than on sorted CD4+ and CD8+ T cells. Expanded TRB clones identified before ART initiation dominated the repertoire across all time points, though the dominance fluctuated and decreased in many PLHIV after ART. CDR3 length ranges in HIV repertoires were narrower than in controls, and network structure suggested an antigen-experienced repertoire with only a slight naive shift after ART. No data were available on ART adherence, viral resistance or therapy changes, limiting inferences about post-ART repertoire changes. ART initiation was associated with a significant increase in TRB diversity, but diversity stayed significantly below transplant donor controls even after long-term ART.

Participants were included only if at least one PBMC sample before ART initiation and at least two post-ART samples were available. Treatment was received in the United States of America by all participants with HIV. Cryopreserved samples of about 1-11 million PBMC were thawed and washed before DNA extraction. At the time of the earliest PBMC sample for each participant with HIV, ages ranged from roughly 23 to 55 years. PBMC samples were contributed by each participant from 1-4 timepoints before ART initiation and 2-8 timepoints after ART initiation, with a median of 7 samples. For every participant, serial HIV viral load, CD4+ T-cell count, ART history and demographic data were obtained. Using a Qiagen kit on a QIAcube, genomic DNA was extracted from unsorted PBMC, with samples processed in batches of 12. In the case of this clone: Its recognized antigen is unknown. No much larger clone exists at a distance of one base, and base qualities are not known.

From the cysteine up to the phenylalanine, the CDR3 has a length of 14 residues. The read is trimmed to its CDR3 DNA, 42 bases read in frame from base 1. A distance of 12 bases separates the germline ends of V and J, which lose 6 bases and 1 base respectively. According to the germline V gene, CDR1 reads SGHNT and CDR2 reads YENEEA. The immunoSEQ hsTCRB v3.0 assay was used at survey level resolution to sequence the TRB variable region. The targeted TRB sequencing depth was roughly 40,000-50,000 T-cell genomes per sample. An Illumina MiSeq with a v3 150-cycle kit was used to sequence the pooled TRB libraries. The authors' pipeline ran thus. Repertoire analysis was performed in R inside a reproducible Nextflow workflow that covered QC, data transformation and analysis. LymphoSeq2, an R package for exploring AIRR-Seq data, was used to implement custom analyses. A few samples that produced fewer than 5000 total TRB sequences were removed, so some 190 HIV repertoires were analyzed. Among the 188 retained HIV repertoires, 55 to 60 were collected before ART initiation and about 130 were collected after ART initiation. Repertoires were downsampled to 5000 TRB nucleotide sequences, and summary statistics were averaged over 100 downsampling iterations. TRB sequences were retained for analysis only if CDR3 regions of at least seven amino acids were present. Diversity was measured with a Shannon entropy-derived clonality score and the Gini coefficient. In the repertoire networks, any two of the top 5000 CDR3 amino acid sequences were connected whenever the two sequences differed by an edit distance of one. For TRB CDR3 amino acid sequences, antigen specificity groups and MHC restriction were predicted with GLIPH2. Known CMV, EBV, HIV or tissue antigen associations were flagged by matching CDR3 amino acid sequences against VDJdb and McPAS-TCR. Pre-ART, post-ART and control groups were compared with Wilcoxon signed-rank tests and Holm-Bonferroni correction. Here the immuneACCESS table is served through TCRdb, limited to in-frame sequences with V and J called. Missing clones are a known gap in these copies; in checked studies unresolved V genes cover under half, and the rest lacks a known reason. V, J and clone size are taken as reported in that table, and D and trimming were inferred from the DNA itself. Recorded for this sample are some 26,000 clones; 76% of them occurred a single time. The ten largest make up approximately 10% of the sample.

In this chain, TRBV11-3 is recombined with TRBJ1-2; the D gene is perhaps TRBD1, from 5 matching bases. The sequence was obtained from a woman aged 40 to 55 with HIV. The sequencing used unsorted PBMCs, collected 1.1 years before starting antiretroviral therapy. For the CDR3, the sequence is CASSSGTDNYGYTF. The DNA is TGTGCCAGCAGTTCCGGGACGGATAACTATGGCTACACCTTC.